This T cell receptor (beta chain) was recorded in a study of human T cells and chemical hapten exposure. J gave up 8 bases and V 4 bases, and 10 bases lay outside the gene matches. Germline V gives CDR1 SEHNR, CDR2 FQNEAQ (reference sequence). CDR3 length equals 14 residues. This clonotype was found many times. Its antigen is unknown. Overall study findings and caveats: Patch test score was positively correlated with the counts of PT1 expanded TCRs.

Time point reported: pre-sensitization, week 0. The sample's treatment: therapeutic diphenylcyclopropenone sensitization with weekly scalp DPC. TCRdb processed the RACE reads anew with MiXCR; each CDR3 protein has one entry. This table holds 120,000 or so distinct CDR3 sequences, approximately 12% found once. The TCR was taken from a young woman with alopecia areata. Some clones in this sample may be carry-over from other donors' samples. The rearrangement uses TRBV7-9 and TRBJ1-1, with 7 bases that match TRBD1. The material sequenced was whole blood, taken in connection with sensitization to the hapten diphenylcyclopropenone (DPC). CDR3: CASSSQGQAREAFF. The CDR3 DNA reads TGTGCCAGCAGCTCTCAAGGACAGGCACGAGAAGCTTTCTTT.